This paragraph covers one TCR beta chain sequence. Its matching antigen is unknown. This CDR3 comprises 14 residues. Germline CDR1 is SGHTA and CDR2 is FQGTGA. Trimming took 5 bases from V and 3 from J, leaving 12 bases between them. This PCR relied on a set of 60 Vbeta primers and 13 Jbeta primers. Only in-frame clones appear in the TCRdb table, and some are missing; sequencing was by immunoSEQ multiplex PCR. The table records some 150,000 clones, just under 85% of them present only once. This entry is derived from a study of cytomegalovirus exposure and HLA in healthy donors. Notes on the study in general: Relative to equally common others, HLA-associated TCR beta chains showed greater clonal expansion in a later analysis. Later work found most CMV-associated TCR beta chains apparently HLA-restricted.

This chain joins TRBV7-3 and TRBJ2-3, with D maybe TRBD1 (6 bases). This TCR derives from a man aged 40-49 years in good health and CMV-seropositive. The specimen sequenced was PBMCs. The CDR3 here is CASSLLGGTDTQYF. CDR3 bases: TGTGCCAGCAGCCTCCTAGGGGGAACAGATACGCAGTATTTT. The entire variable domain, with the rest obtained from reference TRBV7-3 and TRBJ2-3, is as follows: GAGVSQTPSNKVTEKGKYVELRCDPISGHTALYWYRQSLGQGPEFLIYFQGTGAADDSGLPNDRFFAVRPEGSVSTLKIQRTERGDSAVYLCASSLLGGTDTQYFGPGTRLTVL.